Listed below are T cell receptor beta chains from one sample, sequenced in a study of cytomegalovirus exposure and HLA in healthy donors. The method was immunoSEQ multiplex PCR; TCRdb's version includes in-frame clones alone and lacks a portion of them. The top ten hold around 11% of the sample, which has over 60,000 clones, 60% to 85% seen once. The sequenced sample was PBMCs. The receptors stem from a man in his sixties or seventies in good health and CMV-seronegative. Both conserved end residues are part of each CDR3. Fields, in order: clone size, D gene, J gene, V gene, CDR3 protein, CDR3 DNA. A D gene is named only where the DNA matches it firmly. Part of the rows lack a size; the others show once, few, many or a class for expanded clones.

clone size: .; D gene: TRBD1; J gene: TRBJ2-3; V gene: TRBV19; CDR3 protein: CASGRDRDGTQYF; CDR3 DNA: TGTGCCAGTGGCCGGGACAGGGACGGTACGCAGTATTTT
clone size: .; D gene: .; J gene: TRBJ2-5; V gene: TRBV4-3; CDR3 protein: CASSQDQTRGETQYF; CDR3 DNA: TGCGCCAGCAGCCAAGATCAGACTAGAGGAGAGACCCAGTACTTC
clone size: once; D gene: .; J gene: TRBJ2-7; V gene: TRBV6-5; CDR3 protein: CASSYAASGEQYF; CDR3 DNA: TGTGCCAGCAGTTACGCGGCCTCGGGAGAGCAGTACTTC
clone size: once; D gene: .; J gene: TRBJ2-5; V gene: TRBV27; CDR3 protein: CASSLGSPGGTQYF; CDR3 DNA: TGTGCCAGCAGTTTAGGGTCCCCCGGAGGGACCCAGTACTTC
clone size: .; D gene: TRBD2; J gene: TRBJ2-7; V gene: TRBV7-2; CDR3 protein: CASSFGGSVYEQYF; CDR3 DNA: TGTGCCAGCAGCTTTGGCGGGAGCGTGTACGAGCAGTACTTC
clone size: .; D gene: .; J gene: TRBJ2-3; V gene: TRBV6-5; CDR3 protein: CASRRGNSDTQYF; CDR3 DNA: TGTGCCAGCAGAAGAGGGAATTCAGATACGCAGTATTTT
clone size: .; D gene: .; J gene: TRBJ2-7; V gene: TRBV30; CDR3 protein: CAWSASGVLQYF; CDR3 DNA: TGTGCCTGGAGTGCTTCGGGAGTGTTGCAGTACTTC
clone size: .; D gene: TRBD2; J gene: TRBJ2-1; V gene: TRBV19; CDR3 protein: CASSGGNLYNEQFF; CDR3 DNA: TGTGCCAGTAGCGGGGGGAACCTCTACAATGAGCAGTTCTTC
clone size: .; D gene: .; J gene: TRBJ2-7; V gene: TRBV7-2; CDR3 protein: CASSLAGGQIYEQYF; CDR3 DNA: TGTGCCAGCAGCTTAGCGGGTGGACAAATCTACGAGCAGTACTTC
clone size: few; D gene: .; J gene: TRBJ2-7; V gene: TRBV6-1; CDR3 protein: CASRDILIDREQYF; CDR3 DNA: TGTGCCAGCCGGGACATCCTTATCGACCGCGAGCAGTACTTC
clone size: .; D gene: .; J gene: TRBJ1-3; V gene: TRBV10-1; CDR3 protein: CASRGHSLF; CDR3 DNA: TGCGCCAGCAGAGGACATTCCCTTTTT
clone size: .; D gene: .; J gene: TRBJ2-1; V gene: TRBV21-1; CDR3 protein: CASSTMASGTGDNEQFF; CDR3 DNA: TGTGCCAGCAGCACCATGGCCTCCGGGACAGGCGACAATGAGCAGTTCTTC
clone size: .; D gene: TRBD1; J gene: TRBJ2-2; V gene: TRBV18; CDR3 protein: CASLGQGNTGELFF; CDR3 DNA: TGTGCCAGCCTGGGACAGGGGAACACCGGGGAGCTGTTTTTT
clone size: few; D gene: .; J gene: TRBJ1-1; V gene: TRBV6-5; CDR3 protein: CASKKQLNTEAFF; CDR3 DNA: TGTGCCAGCAAAAAACAGCTGAACACTGAAGCTTTCTTT
clone size: .; D gene: TRBD1; J gene: TRBJ1-1; V gene: TRBV11-2; CDR3 protein: CASSRDRGEAFF; CDR3 DNA: TGTGCCAGCAGCCGTGACAGGGGTGAAGCTTTCTTT
clone size: .; D gene: TRBD1; J gene: TRBJ2-2; V gene: TRBV18; CDR3 protein: CASSPRIVTGFDTGELFF; CDR3 DNA: TGTGCCAGCTCACCACGCATCGTGACAGGGTTCGACACCGGGGAGCTGTTTTTT
clone size: .; D gene: .; J gene: TRBJ2-2; V gene: TRBV6-4; CDR3 protein: CASSPERVGNTGELFF; CDR3 DNA: TGTGCCAGCAGCCCAGAGCGGGTTGGGAACACCGGGGAGCTGTTTTTT
clone size: .; D gene: .; J gene: TRBJ2-2; V gene: TRBV19; CDR3 protein: CASSRGQPKNTGELFF; CDR3 DNA: TGTGCCAGTAGTCGCGGACAGCCCAAGAACACCGGGGAGCTGTTTTTT
clone size: .; D gene: TRBD1; J gene: TRBJ1-1; V gene: TRBV6-5; CDR3 protein: CASRSGQGDTEAFF; CDR3 DNA: TGTGCCAGCAGGAGCGGACAGGGGGACACTGAAGCTTTCTTT
clone size: .; D gene: .; J gene: TRBJ1-1; V gene: TRBV28; CDR3 protein: CASSLGDIYTEAFF; CDR3 DNA: TGTGCCAGCAGTTTAGGGGACATTTACACTGAAGCTTTCTTT
clone size: .; D gene: .; J gene: TRBJ2-1; V gene: TRBV11-2; CDR3 protein: CASSLEGIKASEQFF; CDR3 DNA: TGTGCCAGCAGCTTAGAGGGTATAAAAGCGTCTGAGCAGTTCTTC
clone size: .; D gene: .; J gene: TRBJ1-1; V gene: TRBV30; CDR3 protein: CAWSVVVTSAEAFF; CDR3 DNA: TGTGCCTGGAGTGTGGTTGTGACATCTGCTGAAGCTTTCTTT
clone size: few; D gene: .; J gene: TRBJ1-5; V gene: TRBV2; CDR3 protein: CASSGTTQPQHF; CDR3 DNA: TGTGCCAGCAGTGGGACAACTCAGCCCCAGCATTTT
clone size: .; D gene: .; J gene: TRBJ2-2; V gene: TRBV6-1; CDR3 protein: CASSVQGIGELFF; CDR3 DNA: TGTGCCAGCAGTGTCCAGGGGATCGGGGAGCTGTTTTTT
clone size: .; D gene: TRBD2; J gene: TRBJ2-3; V gene: TRBV29-1; CDR3 protein: CSVASGTVTDTQYF; CDR3 DNA: TGCAGCGTTGCTAGCGGGACTGTCACAGATACGCAGTATTTT
clone size: .; D gene: .; J gene: TRBJ2-7; V gene: TRBV21-1; CDR3 protein: CASSILSTGNPYEQYF; CDR3 DNA: TGTGCCAGCAGCATCCTATCGACAGGGAACCCCTACGAGCAGTACTTC
clone size: .; D gene: TRBD2; J gene: TRBJ2-1; V gene: TRBV7-6; CDR3 protein: CASSLSFAARGGNNEQFF; CDR3 DNA: TGTGCCAGCAGCTTATCTTTTGCGGCGCGGGGGGGCAATAATGAGCAGTTCTTC
clone size: .; D gene: TRBD2; J gene: TRBJ2-4; V gene: TRBV10-2; CDR3 protein: CASSETSGSFGTKNIQYF; CDR3 DNA: TGCGCCAGCAGTGAGACTAGCGGGAGTTTCGGAACCAAAAACATTCAGTACTTC
clone size: .; D gene: .; J gene: TRBJ2-7; V gene: TRBV19; CDR3 protein: CASSQDNGPAYEQYF; CDR3 DNA: TGTGCCAGTAGTCAGGACAATGGGCCTGCCTACGAGCAGTACTTC
clone size: few; D gene: TRBD1; J gene: TRBJ1-2; V gene: TRBV19; CDR3 protein: CASSPSGTGLFGYTF; CDR3 DNA: TGTGCCAGTAGTCCTTCCGGGACAGGGTTGTTTGGCTACACCTTC
clone size: .; D gene: .; J gene: TRBJ1-1; V gene: TRBV21-1; CDR3 protein: CASSKLRSPEAFF; CDR3 DNA: TGTGCCAGCAGCAAATTGAGATCTCCTGAAGCTTTCTTT
clone size: .; D gene: TRBD1; J gene: TRBJ2-7; V gene: TRBV5-4; CDR3 protein: CASSMGQGYEQYF; CDR3 DNA: TGTGCCAGCAGCATGGGACAGGGCTACGAGCAGTACTTC
clone size: .; D gene: TRBD1; J gene: TRBJ2-7; V gene: TRBV7-2; CDR3 protein: CASRSGTGAYEQYF; CDR3 DNA: TGTGCCAGCAGATCAGGGACAGGGGCTTACGAGCAGTACTTC
clone size: .; D gene: TRBD2; J gene: TRBJ2-1; V gene: TRBV30; CDR3 protein: CAWVRGLAGMVEQFF; CDR3 DNA: TGTGCCTGGGTCCGTGGACTAGCGGGGATGGTTGAGCAGTTCTTC
clone size: once; D gene: TRBD2; J gene: TRBJ2-7; V gene: TRBV18; CDR3 protein: CASSLTSGASYEQYF; CDR3 DNA: TGTGCCAGCTCACTTACTAGCGGGGCCTCCTACGAGCAGTACTTC
clone size: once; D gene: TRBD2; J gene: TRBJ2-1; V gene: TRBV19; CDR3 protein: CASSIAPRGGSYNEQFF; CDR3 DNA: TGTGCCAGTAGTATAGCTCCAAGGGGCGGGAGTTACAATGAGCAGTTCTTC
clone size: .; D gene: TRBD1; J gene: TRBJ2-2; V gene: TRBV18; CDR3 protein: CASSPGQVITGELFF; CDR3 DNA: TGTGCCAGCTCACCAGGACAGGTTATCACCGGGGAGCTGTTTTTT
clone size: .; D gene: .; J gene: TRBJ2-7; V gene: TRBV7-7; CDR3 protein: CASSLGGEGSYEQYF; CDR3 DNA: TGTGCTAGCAGCTTAGGAGGAGAAGGCTCCTACGAGCAGTACTTC
clone size: .; D gene: .; J gene: TRBJ1-1; V gene: TRBV28; CDR3 protein: CASSLQARNTEAFF; CDR3 DNA: TGTGCCAGCAGTTTACAGGCCAGGAACACTGAAGCTTTCTTT
clone size: .; D gene: .; J gene: TRBJ1-1; V gene: TRBV19; CDR3 protein: CASSINRGAGQNTEAFF; CDR3 DNA: TGTGCCAGTAGTATAAACCGGGGGGCCGGTCAAAACACTGAAGCTTTCTTT
clone size: .; D gene: .; J gene: TRBJ2-7; V gene: TRBV28; CDR3 protein: CASSLRGWEQYF; CDR3 DNA: TGTGCCAGCAGCCTCCGAGGTTGGGAGCAGTACTTC
clone size: .; D gene: TRBD1; J gene: TRBJ1-1; V gene: TRBV11-2; CDR3 protein: CASTPGTGENTEAFF; CDR3 DNA: TGTGCCAGCACCCCCGGGACAGGGGAGAACACTGAAGCTTTCTTT
clone size: .; D gene: .; J gene: TRBJ1-1; V gene: TRBV7-2; CDR3 protein: CASSLQGYTEAFF; CDR3 DNA: TGTGCCAGCAGCTTACAGGGTTACACTGAAGCTTTCTTT
clone size: .; D gene: .; J gene: TRBJ2-7; V gene: TRBV4-1; CDR3 protein: CASSHQPGHSYEQYF; CDR3 DNA: TGCGCCAGCAGCCACCAACCGGGACACAGCTACGAGCAGTACTTC
clone size: .; D gene: TRBD1; J gene: TRBJ1-6; V gene: TRBV6-6; CDR3 protein: CASSYSQGASSPLHF; CDR3 DNA: TGTGCCAGCAGTTACTCCCAGGGGGCGAGCTCACCCCTCCACTTT
clone size: .; D gene: .; J gene: TRBJ1-1; V gene: TRBV7-6; CDR3 protein: CASSLQENTEAFF; CDR3 DNA: TGTGCCAGCAGCCTTCAGGAGAACACTGAAGCTTTCTTT
clone size: .; D gene: TRBD2; J gene: TRBJ2-2; V gene: TRBV29-1; CDR3 protein: CSGKRESGELFF; CDR3 DNA: TGCAGCGGAAAGCGGGAGTCTGGGGAGCTGTTTTTT
clone size: .; D gene: TRBD2; J gene: TRBJ2-3; V gene: TRBV7-8; CDR3 protein: CASSPSGLAGISDTQYF; CDR3 DNA: TGTGCCAGCAGCCCTTCGGGGCTAGCGGGAATATCAGATACGCAGTATTTT
clone size: .; D gene: .; J gene: TRBJ1-5; V gene: TRBV9; CDR3 protein: CASSQGLFNQPQHF; CDR3 DNA: TGTGCCAGCAGCCAAGGACTGTTCAATCAGCCCCAGCATTTT
clone size: .; D gene: .; J gene: TRBJ2-2; V gene: TRBV7-2; CDR3 protein: CASSLSGVPPGELFF; CDR3 DNA: TGTGCCAGCAGCTTATCGGGAGTACCCCCCGGGGAGCTGTTTTTT
clone size: .; D gene: .; J gene: TRBJ1-6; V gene: TRBV7-9; CDR3 protein: CASSPPNSPLHF; CDR3 DNA: TGTGCCAGCAGCCCCCCGAATTCACCCCTCCACTTT
clone size: .; D gene: TRBD1; J gene: TRBJ1-3; V gene: TRBV7-2; CDR3 protein: CASSDRGVTGNTIYF; CDR3 DNA: TGTGCCAGCAGTGACAGGGGAGTAACTGGAAACACCATATATTTT
clone size: .; D gene: TRBD2; J gene: TRBJ2-7; V gene: TRBV12-5; CDR3 protein: CASGLVLGLAGPNEQYF; CDR3 DNA: TGTGCTAGTGGTTTGGTACTGGGACTAGCGGGACCAAACGAGCAGTACTTC
clone size: .; D gene: TRBD2; J gene: TRBJ2-5; V gene: TRBV6-5; CDR3 protein: CASTRLGGETQYF; CDR3 DNA: TGTGCCAGCACCCGCCTCGGGGGGGAGACCCAGTACTTC
clone size: few; D gene: TRBD1; J gene: TRBJ2-7; V gene: TRBV7-9; CDR3 protein: CASSSGTDSYEQYF; CDR3 DNA: TGTGCCAGCAGCTCCGGGACAGACTCCTACGAGCAGTACTTC